The 21 T cell receptor beta chains presented below share a single source sample, sequenced in a study of a mutant IDH1 vaccine in newly diagnosed glioma. Time point reported: baseline, week 1 (first vaccination visit). Treatment given: pre-vaccination baseline after standard-of-care therapy. Clones were read by immunoSEQ multiplex PCR, and TCRdb kept only the in-frame ones, dropping some. This sample has 45,000 to 55,000 clones, with about nine tenths found just once. The starting material was PBMCs, obtained from a glioma patient treated with radiotherapy, temozolomide or both. All receptors come from a man aged 35 to 55 with glioma.

The chain joins TRBV29-1 to TRBJ1-2, with D unclear. The CDR3 contains 13 residues. The germline V and J ends were trimmed by 7 bases and 4 bases, with 16 bases remaining between them. The germline V gene has CDR1 SQVTM and CDR2 ANQGSEA. The CDR3 DNA reads TGCAGCGCCTCCCAGGCTCCGGGCTATGGCTACACCTTC. It is translated as CSASQAPGYGYTF.

The chain links TRBV5-1 to TRBJ2-3; no clear D. This CDR3 contains 15 residues. Deletions cut 1 base from V and 2 bases from J, with 11 bases between. Germline values: CDR1 SGHRS, CDR2 YFSETQ. The CDR3 spells CASSLLSGNTDTQYF. The CDR3 bases are TGCGCCAGCAGCTTGTTGTCAGGAAACACAGATACGCAGTATTTT.

This chain connects TRBV5-1 to TRBJ2-5, with 10 positions matching TRBD1. With V trimmed by 0 bases and J by 1 base, 0 bases remained unmatched. Per the germline V gene, CDR1 is SGHRS and CDR2 is YFSETQ. The CDR3 contains 15 residues. Here the CDR3 reads CASSLGDRGQETQYF. CDR3 nucleotide sequence: TGCGCCAGCAGCTTGGGGGACAGGGGCCAAGAGACCCAGTACTTC.

The chain couples TRBV4-3 to TRBJ2-7; D uncertain. The V end lost 3 bases, the J end lost 3 bases, and 9 bases lay between the germline ends. This CDR3 spans 13 amino acids. Germline values: CDR1 LGHNA, CDR2 YSLEER. The CDR3 region has the DNA TGCGCCAGCAGCCAGGGTTTAGGCTACGAGCAGTACTTC. Amino acid sequence: CASSQGLGYEQYF.

As to this clone: Other DNA sequences in this sample translate to the same CDR3. The chain joins TRBV4-3 to TRBJ2-1, with TRBD2 matching over 13 bases. V lost 4 bases, J lost 3 bases, and 9 bases stayed unmatched. Germline lookup yields CDR1 LGHNA and CDR2 YSLEER. This CDR3 comprises 18 residues. CDR3 in DNA: TGCGCCAGCAGCCGTCGACTAGCGGGAGGCGAAGGCTACAATGAGCAGTTCTTC. Protein sequence: CASSRRLAGGEGYNEQFF.

This chain uses TRBV29-1 with TRBJ2-5; D is uncertain. The CDR3 covers 10 residues. Germline CDR1 and CDR2: SQVTM and ANQGSEA. V was shortened by 4 bases and J by 1 base, with 1 base between the two germline ends. CDR3 region: CSVGQETQYF. CDR3 sequence (DNA): TGCAGCGTTGGCCAAGAGACCCAGTACTTC.

V gene TRBV5-6 combines with J gene TRBJ2-3, with TRBD2 matching over 10 bases. Germline loops: CDR1 SGHDT, CDR2 YYEEEE. V lost 3 bases, J lost 3 bases, and 4 bases stayed unmatched. The CDR3 spans 15 residues. The CDR3 DNA is TGTGCCAGCAGCTCTCTAGCGGGAGTAACAGATACGCAGTATTTT. Protein sequence: CASSSLAGVTDTQYF.

This clone was seen a single time. The V and J genes are TRBV2 and TRBJ1-5; D is ambiguous. There are 12 residues in the CDR3. V lost 7 bases to trimming and J lost 3 bases, with 7 bases between them. Germline V gene lookup returns CDR1 SNHLY and CDR2 FYNNEI. Written as DNA, the CDR3 is TGTGCCAGCAACCTTCCCAATCAGCCCCAGCATTTT. Amino acid sequence: CASNLPNQPQHF.

The chain is built from TRBV19 and TRBJ1-5; 7 bases match TRBD1. CDR3 length: 14 amino acids. Germline V gene lookup returns CDR1 LNHDA and CDR2 SQIVND (reference sequence). Trimming cost V 3 bases and J 3 bases; bases outside gene matches: 2. The CDR3 region has the DNA TGTGCCAGTAGTATCGGGACAGTCAATCAGCCCCAGCATTTT. This codes for CASSIGTVNQPQHF.

This chain uses TRBV19 with TRBJ2-7; maybe TRBD2 (5 bases). Germline V gene sequence: CDR1 LNHDA, CDR2 SQIVND (reference sequence). V lost 10 bases, J lost 1 base, and 17 bases lay in between. The CDR3 loop spans 14 amino acids. The CDR3 bases are TGTGCCACTACCGGTTTAGCGCCGTCCTACGAGCAGTACTTC. It translates to CATTGLAPSYEQYF.

The chain recombines TRBV5-1 with TRBJ2-2; the D is unclear. There are 14 residues in the CDR3. V lost 3 bases and J lost 5, with 11 bases in between. Germline V gene lookup returns CDR1 SGHRS and CDR2 YFSETQ. CDR3 coding DNA: TGCGCCAGCAGCTCCCGGGCCGAAACCGGGGAGCTGTTTTTT. It yields the protein CASSSRAETGELFF.

The chain carries TRBV9 and TRBJ2-7, with D tentatively TRBD2 (7 bases). The CDR3 is 17 residues long. The germline V gene has CDR1 SGDLS and CDR2 YYNGEE. Trimming took off 3 bases at V and 4 bases at J, with 23 bases between the two ends. The CDR3 DNA reads TGTGCCAGCAGCGCATCCGAGGGGGGGGCCGCTAAATACGAGCAGTACTTC. Amino acids: CASSASEGGAAKYEQYF.

The chain links TRBV7-6 to TRBJ1-3, with TRBD1 matching over 12 bases. This CDR3 contains 15 residues. J lost 5 bases, V lost 6 bases, and 5 bases had no gene match. Per germline, CDR1 SGHVS and CDR2 FNYEAQ. Written as DNA, the CDR3 is TGTGCCAGCAGAGGGGGACAGGGGGCGAGAAACACCATATATTTT. Translation gives CASRGGQGARNTIYF.

This sequence joins TRBV5-1 and TRBJ2-1; 12 positions match TRBD2. Germline CDR1 is SGHRS and CDR2 is YFSETQ. The V and J ends lost 2 bases and 7 bases, in that order; junction bases with no gene match: 13. This CDR3 spans 18 amino acids. This CDR3 reads CASSLRTSGTGVQNEQFF. The CDR3 DNA reads as TGCGCCAGCAGCTTACGGACTAGCGGGACGGGAGTGCAGAATGAGCAGTTCTTC.

The chain combines TRBV6-5 with TRBJ1-5, with D hard to call. The CDR3 has 13 amino acids. The V and J ends lost 4 bases and 4 bases respectively, with 8 bases between them. CDR1 and CDR2 (germline): MNHEY, SVGAGI. This CDR3 is CASSFQANQPQHF. The CDR3 DNA follows: TGTGCCAGCAGTTTCCAGGCGAATCAGCCCCAGCATTTT.

The chain couples TRBV7-2 to TRBJ2-7; 12 nucleotides match TRBD2. Germline V gene data show CDR1 as SGHTA and CDR2 as FQGNSA. With 3 bases clipped from V and 1 base from J, the junction kept 1 base outside the gene matches. This CDR3 contains 15 residues. CDR3 sequence: CASSFLAGGSYEQYF. In nucleotides, the CDR3 is TGTGCCAGCAGCTTTCTAGCGGGAGGGTCCTACGAGCAGTACTTC.

The chain links TRBV4-1 to TRBJ2-1; 12 bases fit TRBD2. The germline V gene has CDR1 MGHRA and CDR2 YSYEKL. CDR3 length equals 14 residues. The J segment lost 9 bases and the V segment lost 6 bases, leaving 6 bases of the junction unmatched. In DNA, the CDR3 is TGCGCCAGCAGTCGACTAGCGGGAGAAGGTGAGCAGTTCTTC. Residues: CASSRLAGEGEQFF.

The rearrangement joins TRBV27 to TRBJ2-4; D tentatively reads TRBD1 or TRBD2 (6 bases each). The germline V and J ends were trimmed by 6 bases and 1 base, with 19 bases remaining between them. Germline assignment: CDR1 MNHEY and CDR2 SMNVEV (reference sequence). The CDR3 contains 17 residues. The CDR3: CASSYGWGAGAKNIQYF. The CDR3 DNA sequence: TGTGCCAGCAGCTATGGATGGGGGGCGGGGGCCAAAAACATTCAGTACTTC.

The chain uses TRBV4-2 and TRBJ1-2; no clear D gene. The CDR3 extends over 14 amino acids. V was shortened by 7 bases and J by 0 bases, with 12 bases between the two germline ends. Germline CDR1 is LGHNA and CDR2 is YNFKEQ. The CDR3 bases are TGTGCCAGCACTCCTAAAGGAGCTAACTATGGCTACACCTTC. Its translation is CASTPKGANYGYTF.

This clone was seen a single time. This chain connects TRBV7-3 to TRBJ1-1, with D unclear. This CDR3 comprises 14 residues. Between the trimmed V and J ends, which lost 4 bases and 4 bases, there was a span of 13 bases. Germline assignment: CDR1 SGHTA and CDR2 FQGTGA. CDR3 loop: CASSSGPGSTEAFF. CDR3 coding DNA: TGTGCCAGCAGCTCGGGCCCAGGAAGCACTGAAGCTTTCTTT.

The V and J genes are TRBV7-9 and TRBJ1-1, with D maybe TRBD1 (5 bases). Germline CDR1 is SEHNR and CDR2 is FQNEAQ (reference sequence). Trimming removed 0 bases at V and 5 bases at J, with 7 bases between. The CDR3 consists of 13 residues. The DNA of the CDR3 is TGTGCCAGCAGCTTAGCGGAGGGGACTGAAGCTTTCTTT. This codes for CASSLAEGTEAFF.